This entry concerns a single T cell receptor beta chain. Participant age was roughly 18 to 95 years, and participants resided in roughly 25 US areas. The study assigned cohorts using participant-reported clinical history. The data were obtained in a study of blood T cell repertoires in COVID-19. Turning to the study itself: Nucleic acid was either cDNA or gDNA, and it came from T cells, B-cell-depleted T cells, or PBMCs.

The CDR3 extends over 16 amino acids. V was clipped by 0 bases and J by 0 bases, with 11 bases between them. Germline values: CDR1 SGDLS, CDR2 YYNGEE. Measured with immunoSEQ multiplex PCR; TCRdb has only the in-frame clones, and not every one. The data hold roughly 180,000 clones, with around 83% observed a single time. The chain joins TRBV9 to TRBJ2-3; maybe TRBD2 (6 bases). This sequence originates from a woman between 50 and 59 years old in a cohort exposed to, infected with or recovered from COVID-19 (not recorded which). Sequencing used PBMCs or T cells enriched from blood (not recorded which). CDR3 DNA sequence: TGTGCCAGCAGCGTAGATGTGGGGACTAGCACAGATACGCAGTATTTT. As protein: CASSVDVGTSTDTQYF.